This TCR beta chain was captured in a study of OX40 agonist ivuxolimab in advanced cancers. Across the whole study: Six ivuxolimab dose levels, 0.01 to 10 mg/kg, were given intravenously every 2 weeks.

The study sampled blood at baseline, cycle 4 day 1, and cycle 7 day 1. This CDR3 contains 14 residues. The germline V gene encodes CDR1 SGHAT and CDR2 FQNNGV. V was cut by 5 bases and J by 8 bases, with 16 bases left in between. Assay: immunoSEQ multiplex PCR; the TCRdb copy retains only in-frame clones and omits some. The data contain around 40,000 clones, approximately 90% of them singletons. V is TRBV11-2 and J is TRBJ1-3; D perhaps matches TRBD1 (5 bases). The source material was CD4+ or CD8+ T cells sorted from blood, sampled in a trial of the OX40 agonist ivuxolimab. The sequence was collected from an adult with an advanced solid tumor such as melanoma, head and neck, liver or kidney cancer. The chain's CDR3 is CASSRTGPPDTIYF. The CDR3 nucleotides are TGTGCCAGCAGCCGAACGGGACCCCCGGACACCATATATTTT. The whole variable domain, remainder taken from reference TRBV11-2 and TRBJ1-3, is EAGVAQSPRYKIIEKRQSVAFWCNPISGHATLYWYQQILGQGPKLLIQFQNNGVVDDSQLPKDRFSAERLKGVDSTLKIQPAKLEDSAVYLCASSRTGPPDTIYFGEGSWLTVV.